This T cell receptor beta chain was identified in a study of blood T cell repertoires in COVID-19. On the study more broadly: Italy, Spain and the United States were the sources of the convalescent and acute COVID-19 samples. PBMCs, B-cell-depleted T cells, or T cells were the source of the cDNA or gDNA that made up the material.

Between the trimmed V and J ends, which lost 3 bases and 5 bases, there was a span of 8 bases. The CDR3 runs to 12 residues. The germline V gene has CDR1 KGHSH and CDR2 LQKENI. Study processing details: Estimation of nucleated cell counts was performed using reference gene primer amplification. Only in-frame clones appear in the TCRdb table, and some are missing; sequencing was by immunoSEQ multiplex PCR. The V and J calls and clone size come from that table; D and trimming were worked out from the DNA. The sample contains about 62,000 clones, approximately 80% of which appear only once. This TCR came from a woman in her 50s with active or convalescent COVID-19. V is TRBV18 and J is TRBJ2-7; no clear D gene. The sequenced sample was peripheral blood. The CDR3 sequence is CASSPDINEQYF. DNA for the CDR3: TGTGCCAGCTCACCCGACATCAACGAGCAGTACTTC.